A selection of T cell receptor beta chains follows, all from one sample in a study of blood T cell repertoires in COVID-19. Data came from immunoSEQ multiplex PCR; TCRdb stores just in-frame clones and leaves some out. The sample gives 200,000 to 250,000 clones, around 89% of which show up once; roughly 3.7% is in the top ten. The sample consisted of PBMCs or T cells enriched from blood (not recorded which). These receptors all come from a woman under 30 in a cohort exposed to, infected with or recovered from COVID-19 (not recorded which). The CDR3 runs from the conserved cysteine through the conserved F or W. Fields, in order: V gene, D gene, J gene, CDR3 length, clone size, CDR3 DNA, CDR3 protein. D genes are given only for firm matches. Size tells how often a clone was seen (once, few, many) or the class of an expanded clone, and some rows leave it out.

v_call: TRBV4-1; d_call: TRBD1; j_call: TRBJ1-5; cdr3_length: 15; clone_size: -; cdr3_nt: TGCGCCAGCAGCCAAGACGACAGGGGTTATCAGCCCCAGCATTTT; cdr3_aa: CASSQDDRGYQPQHF
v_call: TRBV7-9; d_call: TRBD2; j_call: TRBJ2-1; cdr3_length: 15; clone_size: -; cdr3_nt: TGTGCCAGCAGCCCGCTAGCGGGAGTCTTCAATGAGCAGTTCTTC; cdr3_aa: CASSPLAGVFNEQFF
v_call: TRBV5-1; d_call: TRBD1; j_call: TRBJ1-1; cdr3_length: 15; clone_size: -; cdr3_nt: TGCGCCAGCAGCTCGGCGACAGGGGTGAACACTGAAGCTTTCTTT; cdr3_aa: CASSSATGVNTEAFF
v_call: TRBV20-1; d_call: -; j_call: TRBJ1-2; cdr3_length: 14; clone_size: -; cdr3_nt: TGCAGTGCTAGTGGGGGAGAGGATAACTATGGCTACACCTTC; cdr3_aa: CSASGGEDNYGYTF
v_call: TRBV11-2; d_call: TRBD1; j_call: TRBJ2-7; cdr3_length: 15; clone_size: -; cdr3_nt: TGTGCCAGCAGCTTAGAACCGGGACAGGGTTACGAGCAGTACTTC; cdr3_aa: CASSLEPGQGYEQYF
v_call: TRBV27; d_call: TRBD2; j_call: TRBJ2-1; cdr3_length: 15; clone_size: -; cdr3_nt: TGTGCCAGCAGTCTTCTAGCGGAGCCGGCCAATGAGCAGTTCTTC; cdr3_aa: CASSLLAEPANEQFF
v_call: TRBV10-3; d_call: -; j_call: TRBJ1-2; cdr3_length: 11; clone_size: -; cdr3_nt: TGTGCCATCAGTGAGGAGGGTTGGTACACCTTC; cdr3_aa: CAISEEGWYTF
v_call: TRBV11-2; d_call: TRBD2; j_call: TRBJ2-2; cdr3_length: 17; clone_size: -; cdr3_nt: TGTGCCAGCAGCTTAAGGACTAGCGGGGACGGCACCGGGGAGCTGTTTTTT; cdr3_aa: CASSLRTSGDGTGELFF
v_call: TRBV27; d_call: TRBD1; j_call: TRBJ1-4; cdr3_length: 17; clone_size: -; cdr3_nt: TGTGCCAGCAGCCCGGGACAGGGGCCTCCTTATAATGAAAAACTGTTTTTT; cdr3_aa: CASSPGQGPPYNEKLFF
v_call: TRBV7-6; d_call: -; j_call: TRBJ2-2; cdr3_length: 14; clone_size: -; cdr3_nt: TGTGCCAGCAACACCCTCGGGGACACCGGGGAGCTGTTTTTT; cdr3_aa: CASNTLGDTGELFF
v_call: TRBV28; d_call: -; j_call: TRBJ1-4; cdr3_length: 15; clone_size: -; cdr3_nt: TGTGCCAGCAGTCTCTATGCGTTGGAGGGTGAAAAACTGTTTTTT; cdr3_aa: CASSLYALEGEKLFF
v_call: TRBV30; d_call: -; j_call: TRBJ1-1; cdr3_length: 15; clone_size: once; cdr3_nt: TGTGCCTGGACGAAACCCACAGTCATGAACACTGAAGCTTTCTTT; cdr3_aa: CAWTKPTVMNTEAFF
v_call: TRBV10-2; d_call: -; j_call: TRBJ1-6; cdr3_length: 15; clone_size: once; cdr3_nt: TGCGCCAGCAGCGACCAGGGCTCCTATAATTCACCCCTCCACTTT; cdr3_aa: CASSDQGSYNSPLHF
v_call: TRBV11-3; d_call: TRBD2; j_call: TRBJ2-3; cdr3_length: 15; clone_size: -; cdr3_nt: TGTGCCAGCAGCCAAACTAGCGGTAGCACAGATACGCAGTATTTT; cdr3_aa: CASSQTSGSTDTQYF
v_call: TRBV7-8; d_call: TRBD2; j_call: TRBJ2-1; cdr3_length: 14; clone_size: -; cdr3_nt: TGTGCCAGCAGCCCCAGACGGGGGGGGAATGAGCAGTTCTTC; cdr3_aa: CASSPRRGGNEQFF
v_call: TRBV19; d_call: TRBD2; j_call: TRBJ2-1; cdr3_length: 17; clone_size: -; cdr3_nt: TGTGCCAGTAGTATAGTGGGTAGCGGGAGTTTGAACAATGAGCAGTTCTTC; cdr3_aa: CASSIVGSGSLNNEQFF
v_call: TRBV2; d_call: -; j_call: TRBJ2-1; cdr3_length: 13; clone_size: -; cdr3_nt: TGTGCCAGCAGAGAGATTTCCTACAATGAGCAGTTCTTC; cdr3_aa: CASREISYNEQFF
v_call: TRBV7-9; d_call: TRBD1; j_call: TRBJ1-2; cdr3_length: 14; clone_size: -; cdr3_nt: TGTGCCAGCAGCTTAGCTGGACAGGTCTATGGCTACACCTTC; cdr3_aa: CASSLAGQVYGYTF
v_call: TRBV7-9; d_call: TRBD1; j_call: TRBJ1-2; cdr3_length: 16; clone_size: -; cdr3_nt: TGTGCCAGCAGCTCGCCCACCGGGACAGGCAACTATGGCTACACCTTC; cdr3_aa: CASSSPTGTGNYGYTF
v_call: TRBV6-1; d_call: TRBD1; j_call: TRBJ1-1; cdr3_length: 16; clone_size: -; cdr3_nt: TGTGCCAGCAGTGGCGACAGGGGGCGAGGGAACACTGAAGCTTTCTTT; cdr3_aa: CASSGDRGRGNTEAFF
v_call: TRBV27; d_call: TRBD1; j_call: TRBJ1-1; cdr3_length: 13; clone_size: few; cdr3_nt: TGTGCCAGCCAGGGGGCGAGGTACACTGAAGCTTTCTTT; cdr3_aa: CASQGARYTEAFF
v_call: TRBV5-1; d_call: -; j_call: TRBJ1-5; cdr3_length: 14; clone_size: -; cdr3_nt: TGCGCCAGCAGCCCGGGGGGAGAGGATCAGCCCCAGCATTTT; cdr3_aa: CASSPGGEDQPQHF
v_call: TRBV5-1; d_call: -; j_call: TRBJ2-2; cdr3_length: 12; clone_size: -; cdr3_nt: TGCGCCAGCAGCTTGAATCCCTGGGAGCTGTTTTTT; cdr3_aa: CASSLNPWELFF
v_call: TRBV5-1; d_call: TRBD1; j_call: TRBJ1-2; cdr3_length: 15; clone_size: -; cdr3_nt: TGCGCCAGCAGAGTGGTGGACAGGGGAGGATATGGCTACACCTTC; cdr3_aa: CASRVVDRGGYGYTF
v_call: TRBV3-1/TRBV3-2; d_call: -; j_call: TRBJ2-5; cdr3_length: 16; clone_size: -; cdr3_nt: TGTGCCAGCAGCCAACCAGGAGGCCCGTACCAAGAGACCCAGTACTTC; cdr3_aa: CASSQPGGPYQETQYF
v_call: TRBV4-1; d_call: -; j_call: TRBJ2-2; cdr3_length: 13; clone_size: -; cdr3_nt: TGCGCCAGCAGCCTCAGTGGCACCGGGGAGCTGTTTTTT; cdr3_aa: CASSLSGTGELFF
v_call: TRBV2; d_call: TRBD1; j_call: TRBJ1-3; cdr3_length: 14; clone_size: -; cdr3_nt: TGTGCCGGGAGGACAGGCCGCTCTGGAAACACCATATATTTT; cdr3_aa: CAGRTGRSGNTIYF
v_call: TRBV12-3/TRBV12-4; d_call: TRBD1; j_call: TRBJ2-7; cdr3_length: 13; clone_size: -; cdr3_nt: TGTGCCAGCAGATCTGGACAGGCCTACGAGCAGTACTTC; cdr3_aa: CASRSGQAYEQYF
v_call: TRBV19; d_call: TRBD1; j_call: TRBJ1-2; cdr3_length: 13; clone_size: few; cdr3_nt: TGTGCCAGTAGTCGGGACAGGGACTATGGCTACACCTTC; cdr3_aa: CASSRDRDYGYTF
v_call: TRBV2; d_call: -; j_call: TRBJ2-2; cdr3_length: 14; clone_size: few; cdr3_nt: TGTGCAGGGGCTGGTGGACCGAACACCGGGGAGCTGTTTTTT; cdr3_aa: CAGAGGPNTGELFF
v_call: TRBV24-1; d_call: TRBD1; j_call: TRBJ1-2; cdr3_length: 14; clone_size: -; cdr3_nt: TGTGCCACCAGTGAACCCGGGACAGCCTATGGCTACACCTTC; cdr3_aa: CATSEPGTAYGYTF
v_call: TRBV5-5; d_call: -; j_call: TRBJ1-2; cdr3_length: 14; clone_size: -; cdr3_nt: TGTGCCAGCAGCTTGGGGCAGGGGTCCTATGGCTACACCTTC; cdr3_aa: CASSLGQGSYGYTF